Shown below are 21 T cell receptor beta chains from a single sample sequenced in a study of type 1 regulatory T cells. TCRdb itself ran the reads through MiXCR, one entry per CDR3 protein. The repertoire consists of roughly 71,000 distinct CDR3 sequences, with 50% to 70% occurring once and the leading ten covering 7% to 9.5%. Their antigens are not known. The specimen sequenced was cultured T cells, either the whole culture or a sorted T cell fraction (not recorded which). Subset defined: Tr1-enriched cell product generated in vitro against host alloantigens. The receptors derive from a human donor in good health.

This rearrangement joins TRBV7-9 to TRBJ1-4, with D possibly matching TRBD1 (5 bases). Trimming pared 5 bases from V and 8 bases from J, leaving 15 bases between. Per the germline V gene, CDR1 is SEHNR and CDR2 is FQNEAQ (reference sequence). The CDR3 contains 14 residues. The CDR3 spells CASSAAGLREKLFF. The CDR3 coding sequence is TGTGCCAGCAGCGCCGCAGGGTTACGGGAAAAACTGTTTTTT.

The genes are TRBV10-3 and TRBJ2-1, with 11 bases that match TRBD2. V shed 6 bases, J shed 8 bases, and the junction held 9 bases outside the gene matches. The CDR3 sequence is 15 residues long. Germline values: CDR1 ENHRY, CDR2 SYGVKD. CDR3 DNA sequence: TGTGCCATCAGAGCTGATAGCGGGAGGGACCATGAGCAGTTCTTC. Translated: CAIRADSGRDHEQFF.

This clonotype has at least ten counts. The chain links TRBV20-1 to TRBJ2-3; 10 bases are a match to TRBD2. CDR1 and CDR2 from the germline V gene are DFQATT and SNEGSKA (reference sequence). The CDR3 sequence is 13 residues long. V trimming: 5 bases; J trimming: 6 bases; junction bases outside the gene matches: 5. The CDR3 spells CSALAGAVDTQYF. In DNA form, the CDR3 reads TGCAGTGCTCTAGCGGGAGCGGTTGATACGCAGTATTTT.

This clonotype appeared once. This sequence joins TRBV12-5 and TRBJ2-3, with TRBD1 matching 7 bases. The CDR3 contains 15 residues. With V trimmed by 6 bases and J by 6 bases, 12 bases remained unmatched. The germline CDR1 and CDR2 sequences are LGHNT and FRNRAP. The CDR3 DNA follows: TGTGCTAGTGGCCCCGGGACAGCCAGGCGGGATACGCAGTATTTT. Its translation is CASGPGTARRDTQYF.

The V gene is TRBV5-1, the J gene TRBJ2-2, with 10 nucleotides matching TRBD2. The V gene end was trimmed by 4 bases and the J gene end by 5 bases; junction bases not matched to a gene: 14. Per germline, CDR1 SGHRS and CDR2 YFSETQ. The CDR3 contains 18 residues. CDR3 amino acids: CASSRKLQREGGTGELFF. CDR3 sequence (DNA): TGCGCCAGCAGCCGGAAGCTACAGCGGGAGGGTGGTACCGGGGAGCTGTTTTTT. Using reference TRBV5-1 and TRBJ2-2 for the parts outside the CDR3, the full variable domain is KAGVTQTPRYLIKTRGQQVTLSCSPISGHRSVSWYQQTPGQGLQFLFEYFSETQRNKGNFPGRFSGRQFSNSRSEMNVSTLELGDSALYLCASSRKLQREGGTGELFFGEGSRLTVL.

The chain is built from TRBV7-9 and TRBJ1-1; 7 nucleotides line up with TRBD1. Trimming took 3 bases from V and 2 from J; bases not matched to a gene: 3. The germline V gene encodes CDR1 SEHNR and CDR2 FQNEAQ (reference sequence). The CDR3 totals 14 residues. CDR3 sequence (DNA): TGTGCCAGCAGCTTCGACAGGGAAAACACTGAAGCTTTCTTT. Protein product: CASSFDRENTEAFF.

The genes are TRBV13 and TRBJ2-7; TRBD2 aligns across 10 bases. The CDR3 spans 15 residues. CDR1 PRHDT and CDR2 FYEKMQ come from the germline V gene (reference sequence). V was clipped by 3 bases and J by 0 bases; unmatched bases: 2. Here the CDR3 reads CASSFSGRNSYEQYF. The DNA for the CDR3 is TGTGCCAGCAGCTTTAGCGGGAGGAACTCCTACGAGCAGTACTTC.

The chain couples TRBV7-6 to TRBJ2-1, with a possible D match to TRBD2 (5 bases). CDR1 and CDR2 from the germline V gene are SGHVS and FNYEAQ. This CDR3 comprises 14 residues. The germline V and J ends were trimmed by 5 bases and 3 bases, with 11 bases remaining between them. The CDR3 reads CASSAPGYYNEQFF. The CDR3 bases are TGTGCCAGCAGCGCACCGGGATACTACAATGAGCAGTTCTTC.

This clonotype was detected a few times. The V gene is TRBV7-9, the J gene TRBJ2-3, with TRBD2 matching 8 bases. Germline assignment: CDR1 SEHNR and CDR2 FQNEAQ (reference sequence). The CDR3 extends over 17 amino acids. The J segment lost 4 bases and the V segment lost 5 bases, leaving 14 bases of the junction unmatched. CDR3 residues: CASSTSRGAQGSDTQYF. CDR3 coding DNA: TGTGCCAGCAGCACGTCGCGGGGGGCTCAAGGATCAGATACGCAGTATTTT.

This clonotype came up a few times. The chain links TRBV2 to TRBJ2-1; TRBD1 or TRBD2 may be the D gene (5 bases each). Germline lookup yields CDR1 SNHLY and CDR2 FYNNEI. Trimming pared 2 bases from V and 7 bases from J, leaving 12 bases between. This CDR3 is 14 amino acids long. CDR3 residues: CASSEQGPSNEQFF. CDR3 nucleotides: TGTGCCAGCAGTGAACAGGGACCTTCTAATGAGCAGTTCTTC.

This clonotype was detected only a few times. This chain joins TRBV30 and TRBJ2-5, with D unresolved. V was clipped by 4 bases and J by 5 bases, with 11 bases between them. The CDR3 loop spans 12 amino acids. CDR1 and CDR2 (germline): GTSNPN, SVGIG (reference sequence). CDR3 sequence: CAWTDFEETQYF. In DNA, the CDR3 is TGTGCCTGGACAGATTTTGAGGAGACCCAGTACTTC.

This sequence joins TRBV25-1 and TRBJ2-3; tentatively, D is TRBD1 (5 bases). V lost 4 bases and J 2 bases, leaving 10 bases between the germline ends. Germline CDR1 MGHDK, CDR2 SYGVNS. This CDR3 is 14 amino acids long. The CDR3 loop reads CASSGQDNTDTQYF. CDR3 nucleotides: TGTGCCAGCAGTGGCCAGGACAACACAGATACGCAGTATTTT. Supplemented by reference TRBV25-1 and TRBJ2-3, the full variable domain reads EADIYQTPRYLVIGTGKKITLECSQTMGHDKMYWYQQDPGMELHLIHYSYGVNSTEKGDLSSESTVSRIRTEHFPLTLESARPSHTSQYLCASSGQDNTDTQYFGPGTRLTVL.

J is TRBJ2-1 and V is TRBV29-1; 8 nucleotides line up with TRBD2. The CDR3 spans 15 residues. Per the germline V gene, CDR1 is SQVTM and CDR2 is ANQGSEA. V dropped 4 bases and J dropped 5; count of bases not matched to a gene: 10. The chain's CDR3 is CSVAPSGRPDNEQFF. The CDR3 DNA is TGCAGCGTTGCGCCTAGCGGGCGCCCCGACAATGAGCAGTTCTTC.

This chain connects TRBV6-1 to TRBJ2-5, with TRBD2 matching 9 bases. Germline CDR1 reads MNHNS; CDR2 reads SASEGT. V gave up 0 bases and J gave up 3 bases; unmatched junction bases: 8. The CDR3 has 17 amino acids. DNA for the CDR3: TGTGCCAGCAGTGAAGCGAGGGCCAGCGGGAGGAAAGAGACCCAGTACTTC. Translation: CASSEARASGRKETQYF.

J is TRBJ2-3 and V is TRBV20-1; 10 bases line up with TRBD2. The junction had 4 bases not matched to a gene; V was cut back by 5 bases and J by 2 bases. Per the germline V gene, CDR1 is DFQATT and CDR2 is SNEGSKA (reference sequence). The CDR3 totals 14 residues. Here the CDR3 reads CSARTSGNTDTQYF. The CDR3 region has the DNA TGCAGTGCTCGGACTAGCGGCAACACAGATACGCAGTATTTT.

The chain links TRBV12-3 or TRBV12-4 to TRBJ2-7; no firm D call. V was pared by 7 bases and J by 6 bases, with 13 bases between. The CDR3 is 12 residues long. CDR3 protein: CASINGLGEQYF. The CDR3 nucleotides are TGTGCCAGCATTAACGGGCTCGGCGAGCAGTACTTC.

This chain uses TRBV15 with TRBJ2-3, with 7 bases fitting TRBD2. The V segment lost 1 base and the J segment 1 base; nucleotides outside the gene matches: 5. CDR3 size: 16 residues. Germline values: CDR1 LNHNV, CDR2 YYDKDF (reference sequence). As DNA, the CDR3 is TGTGCCACCAGCAGAGTGGCGGGAGCTGGCACAGATACGCAGTATTTT. Encoded protein: CATSRVAGAGTDTQYF.

The chain employs TRBV6-6 and TRBJ1-3; D ambiguous. In germline, CDR1 is MNHNY, CDR2 SVGAGI (reference sequence). Trimming left V 5 bases short and J 2 bases short, with 1 base between. The CDR3 runs 11 residues. In nucleotides, the CDR3 is TGTGCCAGCAGTGCTGGAAACACCATATATTTT. This translates into CASSAGNTIYF.

V is TRBV29-1 and J is TRBJ2-5; D may correspond to TRBD1 or TRBD2 (5 bases each). This CDR3 has 12 amino acids. V was shortened by 7 bases and J by 3 bases, with 12 bases between the two germline ends. From germline, CDR1 is SQVTM and CDR2 ANQGSEA. CDR3 protein: CSAEGLEETQYF. CDR3 nucleotides: TGCAGCGCCGAGGGGCTCGAAGAGACCCAGTACTTC.

The CDR3 DNA follows: TGTGCCAGCAGTTTACTTACGGAGACCCAGTACTTC. Its protein is CASSLLTETQYF. The chain uses TRBV28 and TRBJ2-5, with unresolved D. This CDR3 is built from 12 residues. The V gene lost 2 bases and the J gene lost 5 bases, with 6 bases spanning the gap. From germline, CDR1 is MDHEN and CDR2 SYDVKM. Complete variable domain (other parts from reference TRBV28 and TRBJ2-5): DVKVTQSSRYLVKRTGEKVFLECVQDMDHENMFWYRQDPGLGLRLIYFSYDVKMKEKGDIPEGYSVSREKKERFSLILESASTNQTSMYLCASSLLTETQYFGPGTRLLVL.

The chain has TRBV3-1 and TRBJ2-5; D call uncertain. Germline V gene sequence: CDR1 LGHDT, CDR2 YNNKEL (reference sequence). The CDR3 sequence is 14 residues long. Trimming pared 1 base from V and 3 bases from J, leaving 9 bases between. The chain's CDR3 is CASSQVLSEETQYF. CDR3 DNA: TGTGCCAGCAGCCAAGTACTATCAGAAGAGACCCAGTACTTC.